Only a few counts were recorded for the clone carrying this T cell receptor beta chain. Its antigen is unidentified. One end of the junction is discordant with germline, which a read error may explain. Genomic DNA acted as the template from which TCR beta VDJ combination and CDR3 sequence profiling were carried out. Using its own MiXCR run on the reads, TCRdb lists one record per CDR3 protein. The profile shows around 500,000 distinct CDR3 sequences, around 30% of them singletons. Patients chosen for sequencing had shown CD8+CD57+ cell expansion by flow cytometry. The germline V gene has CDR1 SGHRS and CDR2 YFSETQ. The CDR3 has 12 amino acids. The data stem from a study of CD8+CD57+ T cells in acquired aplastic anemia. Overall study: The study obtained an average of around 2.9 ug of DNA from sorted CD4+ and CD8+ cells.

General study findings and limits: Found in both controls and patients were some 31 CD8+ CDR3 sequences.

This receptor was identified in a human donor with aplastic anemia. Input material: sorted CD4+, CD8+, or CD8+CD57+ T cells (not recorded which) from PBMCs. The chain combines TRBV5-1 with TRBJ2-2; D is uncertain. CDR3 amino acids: CASSLSAGELFF. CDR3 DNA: TGTGCCAGCAGTTTATCGGCCGGGGAGCTGTTTTTT.